This T cell receptor (beta chain) was profiled in a study of OX40 agonist ivuxolimab in advanced cancers. Study information: Patients were dosed with the agonistic anti-OX40 (CD134) antibody ivuxolimab. Patients undergoing dose escalation presented with hepatocellular carcinoma, melanoma, renal cell or head and neck cancer. Points from the study as a whole: Expanded clones tended on average to be more numerous among CD8+ T cells than CD4+.

Turning to this clone: Its antigen is not known.

Profiling relied on immunoSEQ multiplex PCR, and the TCRdb table lists in-frame clones only, not all of them. The sample consists of about 92,000 clones, over 75% of them appearing once. Patients who had autoimmune disease history or got systemic immunosuppression were left out. V lost 2 bases and J 6 bases, leaving 15 bases between the germline ends. The CDR3 has 14 residues. In germline, CDR1 is SGHRS, CDR2 YFSETQ. This specimen consisted of CD4+ or CD8+ T cells sorted from blood, obtained in a trial of the OX40 agonist ivuxolimab. This TCR was recovered from an adult with an advanced solid tumor such as melanoma, head and neck, liver or kidney cancer. The genes are TRBV5-1 and TRBJ2-7; possibly TRBD2 for D (6 bases). The CDR3: CASSLSERVSEQYF. As DNA, the CDR3 is TGCGCCAGCAGCTTATCTGAGCGGGTCTCCGAGCAGTACTTC. The full variable domain, its missing parts supplied by reference TRBV5-1 and TRBJ2-7, is KAGVTQTPRYLIKTRGQQVTLSCSPISGHRSVSWYQQTPGQGLQFLFEYFSETQRNKGNFPGRFSGRQFSNSRSEMNVSTLELGDSALYLCASSLSERVSEQYFGPGTRLTVT.